These 12 T cell receptor beta chains share one sample of origin, sequenced in a study of T cell responses to AZD1222 COVID-19 vaccine. The repertoire was sequenced with immunoSEQ multiplex PCR; TCRdb's copy has only in-frame clones and lacks some. The table records approximately 77,000 clones, around 90% of them present only once. The sequenced sample was peripheral blood, obtained 28 days after the second AZD1222 dose. All receptors derive from an adult who received the AZD1222 COVID-19 vaccine.

The chain combines TRBV7-9 with TRBJ1-1; no clear D. The CDR3 loop spans 14 amino acids. Germline CDR1 is SEHNR and CDR2 is FQNEAQ (reference sequence). Trimming left V 1 base short and J 3 bases short, with 9 bases between. CDR3 amino acids: CASSLGGWDTEAFF. CDR3 bases: TGTGCCAGCAGCTTAGGTGGGTGGGACACTGAAGCTTTCTTT.

The genes are TRBV7-3 and TRBJ2-1, with 11 bases fitting TRBD2. Germline trimming cut 5 bases from V and 8 bases from J; bases unmatched to any gene: 8. This CDR3 has 15 residues. Looked up from germline, CDR1 is SGHTA and CDR2 is FQGTGA. CDR3 DNA: TGTGCCAGCAGCCCACGGACTAGCGGGTGGGATGAGCAGTTCTTC. Translation: CASSPRTSGWDEQFF.

The CDR3: CASSQLGTSGHDEQFF. CDR3 bases: TGCGCCAGCAGCCAGCTAGGGACTAGCGGACACGATGAGCAGTTCTTC. This chain connects TRBV4-3 to TRBJ2-1; 11 bases map to TRBD2. From germline, CDR1 is LGHNA and CDR2 YSLEER. V was pared by 3 bases and J by 8 bases, with 9 bases of the junction left unmatched. The CDR3 loop spans 16 amino acids.

The chain is built from TRBV7-2 and TRBJ2-5; TRBD1 might be the D (5 bases). The CDR3 sequence is 13 residues long. The germline CDR1 and CDR2 sequences are SGHTA and FQGNSA. Trimming took 6 bases from V and 3 from J, leaving 11 bases between them. The CDR3 DNA reads as TGTGCCAGCAGTTCGCGACAGAAAGAGACCCAGTACTTC. Its translation: CASSSRQKETQYF.

In DNA, the CDR3 is TGTGCCAGTACCGACGACAGGGGTTATCAGCCCCAGCATTTT. The encoded protein is CASTDDRGYQPQHF. This chain connects TRBV19 to TRBJ1-5; 8 nucleotides match TRBD1. Germline values: CDR1 LNHDA, CDR2 SQIVND (reference sequence). There are 14 residues in the CDR3. V shed 7 bases, J shed 5 bases, and the junction held 7 bases outside the gene matches.

The CDR3 DNA reads as TGTGCCAGCTCACCGGCCGATAACTATGGCTACACCTTC. Its translation is CASSPADNYGYTF. The chain carries TRBV18 and TRBJ1-2; D unresolved. The CDR3 loop spans 13 amino acids. Trimming stripped 3 bases from V and 1 base from J, with 6 bases between. Germline V gives CDR1 KGHSH, CDR2 LQKENI.

This chain links TRBV23-1 with TRBJ2-2; D not resolved. TRBV23-1 is reported as an ORF; its role is uncertain. CDR3 length equals 17 residues. Trimming took off 4 bases at V and 0 bases at J, with 15 bases between the two ends. The CDR3 region is CASSPYRGPTNTGELFF. CDR3 sequence (DNA): TGCGCCAGCAGTCCCTATCGTGGACCGACGAACACCGGGGAGCTGTTTTTT.

This sequence joins TRBV21-1 and TRBJ1-1; whether TRBD1, the table's D call, matches the DNA was not checked. TRBV21-1 is shown as a pseudogene. This CDR3 is 15 amino acids long. CDR3 in amino acids: CASSPRGTANTEAFF. CDR3 sequence (DNA): TGTGCCAGCAGCCCCCGGGGGACAGCGAACACTGAAGCTTTCTTT.

This chain links TRBV28 with TRBJ1-2; D remains unclear. The germline CDR1 and CDR2 sequences are MDHEN and SYDVKM. V was pared by 6 bases and J by 2 bases, with 16 bases between. The CDR3 runs 15 residues. The CDR3 nucleotides read TGTGCCAGCAGCCCCACTTGGGCACCAAACTATGGCTACACCTTC. Translation gives CASSPTWAPNYGYTF.

The chain employs TRBV19 and TRBJ2-2; 7 bases are shared with TRBD2. The CDR3 sequence is 15 residues long. With 2 bases clipped from V and 3 bases from J, the junction kept 3 bases outside the gene matches. The V gene's germline CDR1 is LNHDA and CDR2 SQIVND (reference sequence). CDR3 region: CASSISGRDTGELFF. The CDR3 coding sequence is TGTGCCAGTAGTATATCAGGGAGGGACACCGGGGAGCTGTTTTTT.

In its sample, this clone was seen once. The chain uses TRBV6-5 and TRBJ2-7; TRBD2 matches 7 bases. This CDR3 has 13 residues. The V gene end was trimmed by 8 bases and the J gene end by 0 bases; junction bases not matched to a gene: 4. The germline V gene encodes CDR1 MNHEY and CDR2 SVGAGI. In DNA form, the CDR3 reads TGTGCCAGCGCTAGCGGAAGCTCCTACGAGCAGTACTTC. Translated, it gives CASASGSSYEQYF.

Concerning this clone itself: The germline gene is not matched at one end of the junction; a read error may be the cause. The genes are TRBV5-1 and TRBJ1-1; D not resolved. CDR3 length equals 14 residues. CDR1 SGHRS and CDR2 YFSETQ come from the germline V gene. CDR3 loop: CANSLEGLNTEAFF. The CDR3 DNA reads as TGCGCCAACAGCTTGGAGGGTCTGAACACTGAAGCTTTCTTT.